There are many counts of the clone carrying this T cell receptor beta chain. TCR beta CDR3 region amplification was performed from RNA transcripts. TCR CDR3 regions were first amplified by RT-PCR with HTBI primers. TCRdb re-derived calls from the multiplex PCR reads in MiXCR, one entry per CDR3 protein. The sample has hundreds of thousands of distinct CDR3 sequences, over 12% seen once; the top ten hold about 20%. CDR3 length: 15 amino acids. Germline V gives CDR1 SGHTA, CDR2 FQGNSA. The V and J ends lost 0 bases and 5 bases respectively, with 13 bases between them. These data come from a study of T cells in Graves' hyperthyroidism and ophthalmopathy. Uncontrolled infection, other autoimmune disease, pregnancy or lactation disqualified patients from enrolment.

The rearrangement uses TRBV7-2 and TRBJ1-2, with a possible D match to TRBD1 (5 bases). The clonotype was recovered from a woman aged 55-70 years with Graves' ophthalmopathy. Sequencing was done on a sample of blood. The CDR3 nucleotides read TGTGCCAGCAGCTTAGCCGCAGGGACCCTATATGGCTACACCTTC. Protein: CASSLAAGTLYGYTF.